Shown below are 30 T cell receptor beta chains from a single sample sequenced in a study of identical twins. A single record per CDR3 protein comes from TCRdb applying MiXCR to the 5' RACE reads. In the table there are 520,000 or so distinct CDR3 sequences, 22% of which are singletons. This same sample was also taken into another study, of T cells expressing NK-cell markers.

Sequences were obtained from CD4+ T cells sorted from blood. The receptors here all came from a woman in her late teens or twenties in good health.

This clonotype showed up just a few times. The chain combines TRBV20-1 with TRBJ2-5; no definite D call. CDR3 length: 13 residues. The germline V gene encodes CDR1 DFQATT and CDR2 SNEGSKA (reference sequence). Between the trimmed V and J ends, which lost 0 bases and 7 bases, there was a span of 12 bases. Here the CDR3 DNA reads TGCAGTGCTAGAGATCTGACCAAGGGGACCCAGTACTTC. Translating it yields CSARDLTKGTQYF.

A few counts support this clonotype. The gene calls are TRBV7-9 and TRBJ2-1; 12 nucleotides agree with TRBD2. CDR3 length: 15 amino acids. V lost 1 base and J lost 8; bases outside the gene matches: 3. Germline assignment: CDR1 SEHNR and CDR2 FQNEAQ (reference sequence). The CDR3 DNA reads TGTGCCAGCAGCTTAGGGACTAGCGGGACCCATGAGCAGTTCTTC. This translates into CASSLGTSGTHEQFF.

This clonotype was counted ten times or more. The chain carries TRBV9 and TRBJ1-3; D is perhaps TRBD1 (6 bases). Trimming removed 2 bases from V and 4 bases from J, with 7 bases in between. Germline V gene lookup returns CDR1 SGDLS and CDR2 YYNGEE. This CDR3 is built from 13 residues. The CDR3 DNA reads TGTGCCAGCAGCGTGGACAGCGGAAACACCATATATTTT. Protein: CASSVDSGNTIYF.

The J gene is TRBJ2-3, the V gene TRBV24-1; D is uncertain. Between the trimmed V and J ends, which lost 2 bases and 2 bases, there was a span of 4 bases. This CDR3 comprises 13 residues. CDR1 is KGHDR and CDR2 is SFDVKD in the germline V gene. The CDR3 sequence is CATSDSDTDTQYF. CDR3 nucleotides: TGTGCCACCAGTGATTCAGACACAGATACGCAGTATTTT.

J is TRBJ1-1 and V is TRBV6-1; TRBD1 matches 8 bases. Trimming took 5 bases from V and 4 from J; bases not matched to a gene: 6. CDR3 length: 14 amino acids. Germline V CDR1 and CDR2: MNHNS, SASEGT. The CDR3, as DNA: TGTGCCAGCAGTCCGACAGGGGTAGGCACTGAAGCTTTCTTT. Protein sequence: CASSPTGVGTEAFF.

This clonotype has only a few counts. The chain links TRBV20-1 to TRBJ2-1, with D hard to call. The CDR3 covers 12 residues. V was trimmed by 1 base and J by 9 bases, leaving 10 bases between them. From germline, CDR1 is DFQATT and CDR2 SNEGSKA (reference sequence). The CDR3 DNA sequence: TGCAGTGCTAGAGTCGGCGAAGGTGAGCAGTTCTTC. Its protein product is CSARVGEGEQFF.

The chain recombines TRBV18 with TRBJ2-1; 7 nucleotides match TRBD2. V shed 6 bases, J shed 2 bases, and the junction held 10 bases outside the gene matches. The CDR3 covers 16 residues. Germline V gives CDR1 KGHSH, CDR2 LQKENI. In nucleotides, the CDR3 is TGTGCCAGCTCCGAGCAAGCGGGAACAACCTACAATGAGCAGTTCTTC. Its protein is CASSEQAGTTYNEQFF.

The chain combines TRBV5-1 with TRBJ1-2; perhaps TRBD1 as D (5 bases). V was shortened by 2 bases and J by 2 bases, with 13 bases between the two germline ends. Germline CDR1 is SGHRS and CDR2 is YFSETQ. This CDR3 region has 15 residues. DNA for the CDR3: TGCGCCAGCAGCTTCGGAGGGGAGGTGAACTATGGCTACACCTTC. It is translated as CASSFGGEVNYGYTF.

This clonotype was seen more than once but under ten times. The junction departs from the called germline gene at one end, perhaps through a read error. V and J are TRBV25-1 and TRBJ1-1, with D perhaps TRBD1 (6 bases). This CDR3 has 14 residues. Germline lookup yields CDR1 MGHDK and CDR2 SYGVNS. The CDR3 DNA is TGTGCCAGCAGTGGCGAAGACAGGCCTGTCACTGTAACCTTT. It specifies CASSGEDRPVTVTF.

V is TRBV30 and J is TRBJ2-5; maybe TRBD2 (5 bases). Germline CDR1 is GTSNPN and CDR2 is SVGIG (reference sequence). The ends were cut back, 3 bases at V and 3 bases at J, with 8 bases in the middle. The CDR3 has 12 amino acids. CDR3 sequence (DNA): TGTGCCTGGAGACGGGGTAAAGAGACCCAGTACTTC. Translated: CAWRRGKETQYF.

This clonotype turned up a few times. The chain's CDR3 is CASSQGPNGKETQYF. The CDR3 DNA follows: TGCGCCAGCAGCCAGGGCCCAAATGGAAAAGAGACCCAGTACTTC. V and J are TRBV4-3 and TRBJ2-5; D is uncertain. Trimming removed 3 bases at V and 3 bases at J, with 14 bases between. Germline lookup yields CDR1 LGHNA and CDR2 YSLEER. CDR3 size: 15 residues.

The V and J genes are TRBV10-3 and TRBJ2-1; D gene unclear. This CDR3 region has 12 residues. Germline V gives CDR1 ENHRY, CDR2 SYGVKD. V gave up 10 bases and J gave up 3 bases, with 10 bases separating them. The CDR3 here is CASSPNYNEQFF. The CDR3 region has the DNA TGTGCCAGCTCGCCCAACTACAATGAGCAGTTCTTC.

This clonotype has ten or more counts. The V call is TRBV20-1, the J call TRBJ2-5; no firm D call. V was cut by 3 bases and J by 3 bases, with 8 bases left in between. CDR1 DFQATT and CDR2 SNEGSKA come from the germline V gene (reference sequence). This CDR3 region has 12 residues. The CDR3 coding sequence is TGCAGTGCTAGGACAAACGAAGAGACCCAGTACTTC. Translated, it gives CSARTNEETQYF.

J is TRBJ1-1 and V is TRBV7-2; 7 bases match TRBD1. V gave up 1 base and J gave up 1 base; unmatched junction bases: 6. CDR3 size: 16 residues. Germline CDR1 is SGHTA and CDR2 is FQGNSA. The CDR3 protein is CASSLVTGIQNTEAFF. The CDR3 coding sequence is TGTGCCAGCAGCTTAGTGACAGGGATCCAGAACACTGAAGCTTTCTTT.

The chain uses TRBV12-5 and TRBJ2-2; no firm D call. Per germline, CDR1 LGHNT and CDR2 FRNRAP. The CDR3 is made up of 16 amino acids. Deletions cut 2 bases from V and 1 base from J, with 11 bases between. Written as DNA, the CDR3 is TGTGCTAGTGGTTTGATTCCTAACCTGAACACCGGGGAGCTGTTTTTT. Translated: CASGLIPNLNTGELFF.

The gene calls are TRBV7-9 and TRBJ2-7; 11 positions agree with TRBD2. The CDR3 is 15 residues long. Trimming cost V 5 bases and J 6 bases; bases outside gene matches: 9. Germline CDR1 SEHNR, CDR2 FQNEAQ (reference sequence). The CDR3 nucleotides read TGTGCCAGCAGCGGGCAACTAGCGGGAGAATCCGAGCAGTACTTC. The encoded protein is CASSGQLAGESEQYF.

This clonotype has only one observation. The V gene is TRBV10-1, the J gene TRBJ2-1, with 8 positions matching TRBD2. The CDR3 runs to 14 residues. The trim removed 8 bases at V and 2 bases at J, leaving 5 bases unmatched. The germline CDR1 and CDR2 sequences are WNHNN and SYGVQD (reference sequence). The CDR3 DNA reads TGCGCCAGCGGAACGGGAGGGCCCTACAATGAGCAGTTCTTC. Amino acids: CASGTGGPYNEQFF.

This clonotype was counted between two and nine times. In DNA, the CDR3 is TGTGCCAGCAGACACAGGACAGGGGGCGCGGAGGGCTACACCTTC. Translation gives CASRHRTGGAEGYTF. This chain joins TRBV6-1 and TRBJ1-2, with 11 nucleotides matching TRBD1. The trim removed 6 bases at V and 8 bases at J, leaving 11 bases unmatched. Germline values: CDR1 MNHNS, CDR2 SASEGT. The CDR3 covers 15 residues.

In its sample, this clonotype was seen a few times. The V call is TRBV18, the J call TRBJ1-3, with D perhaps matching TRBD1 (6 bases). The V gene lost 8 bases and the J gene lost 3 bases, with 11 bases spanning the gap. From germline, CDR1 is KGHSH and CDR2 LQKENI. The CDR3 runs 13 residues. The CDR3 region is CASTGGVGNTIYF. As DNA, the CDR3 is TGTGCCAGCACCGGGGGCGTTGGAAACACCATATATTTT.

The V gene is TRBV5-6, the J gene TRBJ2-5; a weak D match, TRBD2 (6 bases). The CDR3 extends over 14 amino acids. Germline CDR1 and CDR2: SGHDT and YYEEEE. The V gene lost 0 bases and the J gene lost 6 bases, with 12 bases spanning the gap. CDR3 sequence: CASSLVGGRKTQYF. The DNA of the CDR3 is TGTGCCAGCAGCTTGGTTGGGGGGAGGAAGACCCAGTACTTC.

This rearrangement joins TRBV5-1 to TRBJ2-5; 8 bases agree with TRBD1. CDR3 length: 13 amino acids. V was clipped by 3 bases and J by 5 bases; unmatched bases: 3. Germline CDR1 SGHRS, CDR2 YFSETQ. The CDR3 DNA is TGCGCCAGCAGCTCCAGGGGGCTTGAGACCCAGTACTTC. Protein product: CASSSRGLETQYF.

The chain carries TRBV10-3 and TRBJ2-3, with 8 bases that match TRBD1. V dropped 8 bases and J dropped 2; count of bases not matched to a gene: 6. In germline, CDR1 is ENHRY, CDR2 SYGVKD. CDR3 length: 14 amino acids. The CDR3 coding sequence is TGTGCCATCGGGGACAGGTCATTCACAGATACGCAGTATTTT. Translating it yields CAIGDRSFTDTQYF.

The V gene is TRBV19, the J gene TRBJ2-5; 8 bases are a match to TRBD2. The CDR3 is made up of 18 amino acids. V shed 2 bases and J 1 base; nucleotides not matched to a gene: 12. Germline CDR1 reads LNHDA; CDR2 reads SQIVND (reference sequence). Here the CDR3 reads CASSISRHQRGSQETQYF. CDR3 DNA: TGTGCCAGTAGTATATCACGCCATCAGCGGGGGAGCCAAGAGACCCAGTACTTC.

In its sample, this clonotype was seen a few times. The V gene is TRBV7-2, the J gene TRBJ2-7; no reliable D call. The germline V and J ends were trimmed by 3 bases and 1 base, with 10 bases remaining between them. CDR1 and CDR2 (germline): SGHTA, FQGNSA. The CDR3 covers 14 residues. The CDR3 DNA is TGTGCCAGCAGCTTCGACGGCCCATCCTACGAGCAGTACTTC. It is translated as CASSFDGPSYEQYF.

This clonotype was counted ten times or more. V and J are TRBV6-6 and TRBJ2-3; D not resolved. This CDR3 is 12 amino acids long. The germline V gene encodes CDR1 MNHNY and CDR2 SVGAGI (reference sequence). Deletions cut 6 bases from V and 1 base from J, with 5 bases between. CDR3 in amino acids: CASSRGTDTQYF. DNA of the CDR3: TGTGCCAGCAGCCGCGGCACAGATACGCAGTATTTT.

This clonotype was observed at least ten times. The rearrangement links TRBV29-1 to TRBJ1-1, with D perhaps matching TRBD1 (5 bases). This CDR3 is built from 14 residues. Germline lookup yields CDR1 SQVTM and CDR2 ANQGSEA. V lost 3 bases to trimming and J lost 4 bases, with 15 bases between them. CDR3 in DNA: TGCAGCGTTGACCCCCATGCAGGGCGCACTGAAGCTTTCTTT. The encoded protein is CSVDPHAGRTEAFF. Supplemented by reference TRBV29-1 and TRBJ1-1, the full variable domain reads SAVISQKPSRDICQRGTSLTIQCQVDSQVTMMFWYRQQPGQSLTLIATANQGSEATYESGFVIDKFPISRPNLTFSTLTVSNMSPEDSSIYLCSVDPHAGRTEAFFGQGTRLTVV.

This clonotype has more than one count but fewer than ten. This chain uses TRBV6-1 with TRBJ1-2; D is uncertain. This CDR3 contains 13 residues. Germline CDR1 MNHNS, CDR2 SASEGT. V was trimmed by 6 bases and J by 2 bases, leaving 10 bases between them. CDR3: CASRDVANYGYTF. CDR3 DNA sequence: TGTGCCAGCAGAGACGTAGCCAACTATGGCTACACCTTC.

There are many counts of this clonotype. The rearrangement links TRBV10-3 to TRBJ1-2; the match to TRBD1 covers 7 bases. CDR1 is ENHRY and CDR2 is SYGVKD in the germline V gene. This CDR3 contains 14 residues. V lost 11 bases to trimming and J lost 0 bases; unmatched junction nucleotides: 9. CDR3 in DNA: TGTGCCTCCTTAAAGGACAGGACTAACTATGGCTACACCTTC. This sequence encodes CASLKDRTNYGYTF.

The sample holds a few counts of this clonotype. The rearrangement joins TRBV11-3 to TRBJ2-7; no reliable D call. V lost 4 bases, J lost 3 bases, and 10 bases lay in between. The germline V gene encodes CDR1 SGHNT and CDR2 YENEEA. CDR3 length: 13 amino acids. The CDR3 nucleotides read TGTGCCAGCAGCTCTATAGGCGGCTACGAGCAGTACTTC. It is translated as CASSSIGGYEQYF.

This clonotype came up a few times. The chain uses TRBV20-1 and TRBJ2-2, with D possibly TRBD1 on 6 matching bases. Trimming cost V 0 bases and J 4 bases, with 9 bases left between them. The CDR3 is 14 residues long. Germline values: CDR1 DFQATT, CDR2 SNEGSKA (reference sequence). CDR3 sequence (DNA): TGCAGTGCTAGAGATGCCAGGGGCACCGGGGAGCTGTTTTTT. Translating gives CSARDARGTGELFF.